A single sample is the source of the 32 T cell receptor beta chains below, sequenced in a study of CD4 T cell repertoires in COVID-19. No culture step preceded sequencing of the ex vivo isolated memory T cells. Libraries were prepared by immunoSEQ multiplex PCR; TCRdb keeps only in-frame clonotypes and omits some of them. The sample carries under 8,500 clones, 84% recorded once. The input for sequencing was effector memory CD4+ T cells from blood, taken before the COVID-19 pandemic. These receptors came from a human donor who had COVID-19.

The rearrangement links TRBV7-8 to TRBJ2-5; D is ambiguous. This CDR3 contains 14 residues. Germline assignment: CDR1 SGHVS and CDR2 FQNEAQ. Trimming removed 5 bases at V and 1 base at J, with 11 bases between. CDR3 sequence reads: CASSNGGPQETQYF. CDR3 in DNA: TGTGCCAGCAGCAACGGTGGGCCCCAAGAGACCCAGTACTTC.

The chain employs TRBV19 and TRBJ2-3, with 10 bases that match TRBD1. This CDR3 contains 14 residues. The V gene end was trimmed by 7 bases and the J gene end by 4 bases; junction bases not matched to a gene: 5. Germline V gene sequence: CDR1 LNHDA, CDR2 SQIVND (reference sequence). This CDR3 is CASTDRGRSDTQYF. CDR3 nucleotides: TGTGCCAGTACCGACAGGGGGCGCTCAGATACGCAGTATTTT.

The rearrangement joins TRBV12-5 to TRBJ1-1; no clear D gene. V lost 1 base and J 5 bases, leaving 8 bases between the germline ends. Germline V gives CDR1 LGHNT, CDR2 FRNRAP. CDR3 length: 13 residues. CDR3 sequence (DNA): TGTGCTAGTGGTTTGGATCCGGGAACTGAAGCTTTCTTT. Protein product: CASGLDPGTEAFF.

The chain has TRBV30 and TRBJ2-1; D unclear. V gave up 4 bases and J gave up 8 bases, with 12 bases separating them. The CDR3 loop spans 12 amino acids. Germline V gives CDR1 GTSNPN, CDR2 SVGIG (reference sequence). This chain's CDR3 is CAWKVTLYEQFF. In nucleotides, the CDR3 is TGTGCCTGGAAGGTGACTCTTTATGAGCAGTTCTTC.

The rearrangement uses TRBV5-4 and TRBJ1-2, with 8 bases lining up with TRBD1. Per germline, CDR1 SGHNT and CDR2 YYREEE (reference sequence). The CDR3 is made up of 16 amino acids. Losses at the gene ends were 4 bases for V and 5 bases for J; bases not matched to a gene: 13. The CDR3 is CASSPSSDRAGYGYTF. In DNA, the CDR3 is TGTGCCAGCAGCCCCTCTTCGGACAGGGCTGGGTATGGCTACACCTTC.

The chain has TRBV29-1 and TRBJ2-7; 7 nucleotides line up with TRBD1. Germline trimming cut 6 bases from V and 2 bases from J; bases unmatched to any gene: 4. The V gene's germline CDR1 is SQVTM and CDR2 ANQGSEA. The CDR3 totals 12 residues. CDR3 sequence (DNA): TGCAGCGTGCTCGGACAGGCCTACGAGCAGTACTTC. It is translated as CSVLGQAYEQYF.

The CDR3 sequence: CASSQDRVQRWEPQYF. The CDR3 DNA is TGTGCCAGCAGCCAAGATCGGGTCCAGCGTTGGGAGCCGCAGTATTTT. The V call is TRBV14, the J call TRBJ2-3; a weak D match, TRBD2 (5 bases). Germline V gene data show CDR1 as SGHDN and CDR2 as FVKESK. The length of the CDR3 is 16 residues. V dropped 0 bases and J dropped 10 bases, with 20 bases sitting between them.

The gene calls are TRBV25-1 and TRBJ1-2; D unresolved. This CDR3 is built from 14 residues. Trimming shortened V by 0 bases and J by 4 bases, and 9 bases separated the two germline ends. Per the germline V gene, CDR1 is MGHDK and CDR2 is SYGVNS. The CDR3 DNA reads as TGTGCCAGCAGTGAATATGGGGAGGTCTATGGCTACACCTTC. It is translated as CASSEYGEVYGYTF.

The chain uses TRBV7-8 and TRBJ2-2; D not certain. The V and J ends lost 4 bases and 2 bases respectively, with 14 bases between them. Germline V gene data show CDR1 as SGHVS and CDR2 as FQNEAQ. The CDR3 loop spans 16 amino acids. This chain's CDR3 is CASSSASGSNTGELFF. The CDR3 DNA reads TGTGCCAGCAGCTCCGCCTCCGGGTCAAACACCGGGGAGCTGTTTTTT. Using reference TRBV7-8 and TRBJ2-2 for the parts outside the CDR3, the full variable domain is GAGVSQSPRYKVAKRGQDVALRCDPISGHVSLFWYQQALGQGPEFLTYFQNEAQLDKSGLPSDRFFAERPEGSVSTLKIQRTQQEDSAVYLCASSSASGSNTGELFFGEGSRLTVL.

The V call is TRBV2, the J call TRBJ2-4, with D possibly being TRBD1 (6 bases). CDR3 length equals 13 residues. Deletions cut 4 bases from V and 6 bases from J, with 10 bases between. Germline CDR1 SNHLY, CDR2 FYNNEI. The DNA of the CDR3 is TGTGCCAGCAGTGTACCAGGGGCAAACATTCAGTACTTC. Protein sequence: CASSVPGANIQYF.

The rearrangement joins TRBV4-1 to TRBJ2-1; 8 positions match TRBD2. The CDR3 runs to 14 residues. Germline CDR1 is MGHRA and CDR2 is YSYEKL. V was pared by 4 bases and J by 6 bases, with 5 bases of the junction left unmatched. The CDR3 DNA follows: TGCGCCAGCAGCCCCGGGACTAGTCGCAATGAGCAGTTCTTC. Its protein product is CASSPGTSRNEQFF.

This chain joins TRBV7-2 and TRBJ2-1; D is unclear. Trimming cost V 2 bases and J 8 bases, with 10 bases left between them. This CDR3 has 13 amino acids. In germline, CDR1 is SGHTA, CDR2 FQGNSA. In nucleotides, the CDR3 is TGTGCCAGCAGCTTACAGTTACGGGATGAGCAGTTCTTC. It translates to CASSLQLRDEQFF.

The chain is built from TRBV11-3 and TRBJ2-6; D may be TRBD2 (6 bases). Germline loops: CDR1 SGHNT, CDR2 YENEEA. V was shortened by 5 bases and J by 0 bases, with 17 bases between the two germline ends. The CDR3 sequence is 18 residues long. CDR3 in DNA: TGTGCCAGCAGCCCCGGAGGGCCTGTTCACTCTGGGGCCAACGTCCTGACTTTC. Residues: CASSPGGPVHSGANVLTF.

This chain joins TRBV11-1 and TRBJ2-7, with 8 bases that match TRBD1. Germline loops: CDR1 SGHAT, CDR2 FQDESV (reference sequence). CDR3 length: 13 residues. V lost 2 bases and J lost 6; bases outside the gene matches: 3. This CDR3 reads CASSLSGGGEQYF. The CDR3 DNA reads TGTGCCAGCAGCTTATCAGGGGGCGGCGAGCAGTACTTC.

In DNA, the CDR3 is TGTGCCAGTCTACCAGGGGGCGTAAACACTGAAGCTTTCTTT. This sequence encodes CASLPGGVNTEAFF. The rearrangement uses TRBV28 and TRBJ1-1, with TRBD1 identical over 8 bases. The CDR3 length is 14 residues. Germline values: CDR1 MDHEN, CDR2 SYDVKM. Trimming removed 9 bases from V and 2 bases from J; junction bases left unmatched: 8.

This clone was counted a single time. The V gene is TRBV27, the J gene TRBJ2-2; D unclear. The CDR3 is 15 residues long. Germline CDR1 is MNHEY and CDR2 is SMNVEV (reference sequence). Trimming cost V 3 bases and J 3 bases, with 11 bases left between them. The DNA for the CDR3 is TGTGCCAGCAGTTTGTTAGGAGTCCACACCGGGGAGCTGTTTTTT. This translates into CASSLLGVHTGELFF.

The chain uses TRBV19 and TRBJ1-1; D not certain. Germline-derived CDR1 and CDR2 are LNHDA and SQIVND (reference sequence). The CDR3 runs to 15 residues. Trimming shortened V by 4 bases and J by 0 bases, and 12 bases separated the two germline ends. The CDR3 protein is CASSSHGDVNTEAFF. In DNA form, the CDR3 reads TGTGCCAGTAGTAGTCACGGGGATGTGAACACTGAAGCTTTCTTT.

V usage is TRBV11-3 and J usage is TRBJ2-2, with D possibly TRBD1 on 5 matching bases. The CDR3 consists of 17 residues. Between the trimmed V and J ends, which lost 1 base and 1 base, there was a span of 13 bases. Germline V lookup: CDR1 SGHNT, CDR2 YENEEA. CDR3 sequence reads: CASSLGRREENTGELFF. CDR3 DNA: TGTGCCAGCAGCTTAGGACGCAGGGAAGAGAACACCGGGGAGCTGTTTTTT.

This CDR3 is CASSQVSGLADQNEQFF. The CDR3 coding sequence is TGTGCCAGCAGCCAGGTATCGGGACTAGCGGACCAAAATGAGCAGTTCTTC. This chain links TRBV14 with TRBJ2-1; 11 bases match TRBD2. Trimming at V came to 3 bases and at J to 7 bases, leaving 11 bases not matched to a gene. From germline, CDR1 is SGHDN and CDR2 FVKESK. This CDR3 comprises 17 residues.

The chain joins TRBV6-5 to TRBJ2-2; D is possibly TRBD1 (7 bases). The CDR3 totals 16 residues. V was cut by 3 bases and J by 7 bases, with 18 bases left in between. The germline CDR1 and CDR2 sequences are MNHEY and SVGAGI. CDR3 sequence reads: CASSYLRGRGDGELFF. In nucleotides, the CDR3 is TGTGCCAGCAGTTATTTGAGGGGCAGGGGGGACGGGGAGCTGTTTTTT.

The chain has TRBV10-3 and TRBJ2-1; TRBD2 agrees at 15 bases. CDR1 ENHRY and CDR2 SYGVKD come from the germline V gene. The CDR3 length is 16 residues. Trimming removed 6 bases from V and 7 bases from J; junction bases left unmatched: 7. Written as DNA, the CDR3 is TGTGCCATCAGAGGGACTAGCGGGAGGAATGGTAATGAGCAGTTCTTC. Residues: CAIRGTSGRNGNEQFF.

The genes are TRBV19 and TRBJ2-2; 12 bases line up with TRBD2. This CDR3 contains 15 residues. Germline V lookup: CDR1 LNHDA, CDR2 SQIVND (reference sequence). V shed 5 bases and J 4 bases; nucleotides not matched to a gene: 2. The CDR3 nucleotides are TGTGCCAGTAGTTCGGGACTAGCGGGCACCGGGGAGCTGTTTTTT. Translating gives CASSSGLAGTGELFF.

The V call is TRBV13, the J call TRBJ2-1, with 11 positions matching TRBD2. The CDR3 sequence is 19 residues long. Per the germline V gene, CDR1 is PRHDT and CDR2 is FYEKMQ (reference sequence). The V gene end was trimmed by 5 bases and the J gene end by 5 bases; junction bases not matched to a gene: 17. The CDR3: CASSGRVAGGPPADNEQFF. DNA for the CDR3: TGTGCCAGCAGCGGTAGAGTAGCGGGGGGGCCCCCTGCAGACAATGAGCAGTTCTTC. The full variable domain, completed using reference TRBV13 and TRBJ2-1, is AAGVIQSPRHLIKEKRETATLKCYPIPRHDTVYWYQQGPGQDPQFLISFYEKMQSDKGSIPDRFSAQQFSDYHSELNMSSLELGDSALYFCASSGRVAGGPPADNEQFFGPGTRLTVL.

The J gene is TRBJ2-7, the V gene TRBV6-1; D is uncertain. V lost 3 bases to trimming and J lost 3 bases, with 3 bases between them. Germline V lookup: CDR1 MNHNS, CDR2 SASEGT. The CDR3 contains 11 residues. The CDR3 region is CASSDSYEQYF. CDR3 in DNA: TGTGCCAGCAGTGACAGCTACGAGCAGTACTTC.

The chain uses TRBV2 and TRBJ2-2; a possible D gene is TRBD2 (6 bases). The CDR3 spans 15 residues. Germline assignment: CDR1 SNHLY and CDR2 FYNNEI. Trimming took off 6 bases at V and 0 bases at J, with 11 bases between the two ends. CDR3 coding DNA: TGTGCCAGCAGAGAACTAGCTTCGAACACCGGGGAGCTGTTTTTT. As protein: CASRELASNTGELFF.

This chain links TRBV7-3 with TRBJ2-1; 7 bases fit TRBD1. The CDR3 is 14 amino acids. The germline CDR1 and CDR2 sequences are SGHTA and FQGTGA. J lost 10 bases, V lost 2 bases, and 8 bases had no gene match. CDR3 protein: CASSLEQGSEEQFF. Here the CDR3 DNA reads TGTGCCAGCAGCTTAGAACAGGGGTCAGAGGAGCAGTTCTTC. The whole variable domain, remainder taken from reference TRBV7-3 and TRBJ2-1, is GAGVSQTPSNKVTEKGKYVELRCDPISGHTALYWYRQSLGQGPEFLIYFQGTGAADDSGLPNDRFFAVRPEGSVSTLKIQRTERGDSAVYLCASSLEQGSEEQFFGPGTRLTVL.

The chain employs TRBV5-6 and TRBJ2-2; perhaps TRBD2 as D (6 bases). Between the trimmed V and J ends, which lost 4 bases and 6 bases, there was a span of 19 bases. CDR3 length equals 16 residues. Per the germline V gene, CDR1 is SGHDT and CDR2 is YYEEEE. The CDR3 DNA reads TGTGCCAGCAGCCCAGGGACTTTAAGAGACCCCGGGGAGCTGTTTTTT. Translating it yields CASSPGTLRDPGELFF.

V usage is TRBV28 and J usage is TRBJ2-7; the match to TRBD2 covers 10 bases. The CDR3 runs 16 residues. V was clipped by 6 bases and J by 0 bases; unmatched bases: 8. Per the germline V gene, CDR1 is MDHEN and CDR2 is SYDVKM. The CDR3 loop is CASRSQLAGFSYEQYF. Written as DNA, the CDR3 is TGTGCCAGCAGGTCACAACTAGCGGGGTTCTCCTACGAGCAGTACTTC.

This chain connects TRBV5-1 to TRBJ1-1; D call uncertain. Trimming stripped 0 bases from V and 5 bases from J, with 8 bases between. The CDR3 totals 13 residues. From germline, CDR1 is SGHRS and CDR2 YFSETQ. The CDR3 reads CASSLAEDTEAFF. DNA for the CDR3: TGCGCCAGCAGCTTGGCGGAGGATACTGAAGCTTTCTTT.

V is TRBV11-2 and J is TRBJ2-7; D is possibly TRBD1 (6 bases). The germline V gene has CDR1 SGHAT and CDR2 FQNNGV. The CDR3 runs to 15 residues. V was clipped by 0 bases and J by 6 bases, with 15 bases between them. CDR3 amino acids: CASSLDRVTGGEQYF. As DNA, the CDR3 is TGTGCCAGCAGCTTAGATCGGGTGACAGGAGGCGAGCAGTACTTC.

This clone is judged medium-sized. The CDR3 region is CASCRGVTEAFF. CDR3 DNA: TGTGCCAGTTGTAGAGGAGTCACTGAAGCTTTCTTT. The V and J genes are TRBV28 and TRBJ1-1; no firm D call. The germline V gene encodes CDR1 MDHEN and CDR2 SYDVKM. Trimming pared 9 bases from V and 4 bases from J, leaving 12 bases between. The CDR3 covers 12 residues.

The chain combines TRBV28 with TRBJ1-2, with D unclear. The V end lost 3 bases, the J end lost 2 bases, and 10 bases lay between the germline ends. The CDR3 is 14 residues long. From germline, CDR1 is MDHEN and CDR2 SYDVKM. The CDR3 DNA reads as TGTGCCAGCAGTTTCAAACAGATAAACTATGGCTACACCTTC. This sequence encodes CASSFKQINYGYTF.